This T cell receptor beta chain was obtained from a study of T cell responses to AZD1222 COVID-19 vaccine. The assay was immunoSEQ multiplex PCR, and TCRdb's table has in-frame clones only and misses some. The top ten clones hold 4.7% of a sample with 120,000 to 150,000 clones, 89% of them seen once. The germline V gene has CDR1 WNHNN and CDR2 SYGVQD (reference sequence). The CDR3 length is 14 residues. The ends were cut back, 3 bases at V and 1 base at J, with 9 bases in the middle. This receptor was identified in an adult in good health. The sample was peripheral blood, taken on day 0 of AZD1222 vaccination. The chain uses TRBV10-1 and TRBJ1-2, with D perhaps matching TRBD1 (6 bases). In DNA form, the CDR3 reads TGCGCCAGCAGTGAACGACAGGATAACTATGGCTACACCTTC. Translation: CASSERQDNYGYTF.